This T cell receptor beta chain is from a study of molecular identifiers for immune sequencing clone quantification (dated by TCRdb to the late 2010s). General notes on the study: For a replicate experiment, RNA from around 20,000 or 99,000 naive CD8 T cells was divided into five aliquots, and four of the five aliquots were sequenced. The study was a methods study using CD8 T cells to benchmark molecular-identifier clustering-based TCR repertoire sequencing (MIDCIRS) and TCR RNA copy counting.

Libraries of naive CD8 T cells were built from approximately 20,000 to 1,000,000 sorted cells, with 10%, 30% or 50% of the purified RNA used. Naive CD8 T cells, defined as CD8+CD4-CCR7+CD45RA+, were FACS-sorted into RLT Plus buffer on a BD FACSAria II. Around 10 TCR copies' worth of Jurkat RNA were spiked into roughly 20,000-1,000,000 naive CD8 T cell samples to test detection sensitivity. Enrichment of CD8 T cells was performed with RosetteSep CD8+ T Cell Enrichment Cocktail and Ficoll-Paque, after which ACK red cell lysis was carried out. The full study reports these points: A single cell's worth of spiked-in Jurkat TCR RNA was reported detectable even among approximately 930,000 naive CD8 T cells. In CMV-specific effector cells, clones with more than 20 RNA copies contained over 97% of molecules, whereas in naive cells such clones contained under 1% of molecules. The sizes of highly expanded clones could end up underestimated when identical TCR molecules share a barcode. Modeling estimated 3 to 3.5 recovered TCR RNA copies per cell, compared with 9.5 to 10 by digital PCR, which implies about 30% capture efficiency. The naive libraries included spiked-in Jurkat TCR RNA (roughly nine copies' worth), and this RNA is not part of the donor repertoire. When barcode sub-clustering was not used, chimeric consensus sequences inflated TCR diversity, with chimeras reaching as high as 47%.

Libraries were built with PCR. This sample was sequenced with a NextSeq 500. Bulk TCR libraries were prepared as previously described, using TCR primers listed in Table S5. Purification of total RNA was performed with the Qiagen AllPrep DNA/RNA kit. Before any analysis, reads coming from multiple sequencing runs of the same library were combined into one pool. The original methods were these. Reads were retained only if an exact TCR constant sequence was present, and the retained reads were trimmed to 150 nt and grouped according to their 12-nt molecular barcodes. Reads in each barcode group were sub-clustered using a 15% Levenshtein threshold, and a quality-weighted consensus sequence was built for each RNA molecule. Non-functional sequences were discarded, and so were lower-count sequences lying one edit away from another sequence. Based on a fit of two negative binomial distributions, barcode sub-clusters having less than 20% of the maximum read count were discarded. Using fastp trimming at Q25 and MiXCR clonotype assembly, TCRdb reanalyzed the public sequencing data and kept in-frame beta chains. Each entry is one CDR3 protein sequence, shown with its most common DNA and genes. The V and J calls come from TCRdb's annotation, not from the publication. The sample records around 100,000 distinct CDR3 sequences, about 35% of which are singletons. Clones ranked in the top ten supply 9.5% to 10% of the sample.

In this sample, this clonotype turned up a few times. There is no known antigen for this receptor. The sample holds no much larger clone one base away, and base qualities are not on file. Sequences were obtained from naive CD8+ T cells from blood, with Jurkat cell RNA spiked in. This specimen's cell subset or site label, interpreted: FACS-sorted CD8+CD4-CCR7+CD45RA+ naive T cells. This sequence originates from a human donor in good health. Some libraries in this study had Jurkat cell RNA spiked in.

The nucleotide sequence is given as TGTGCCAGCAGCTTAGGGCCGGGACAGGGCTACTACGAGCAGTACTTC. Translated, this gives CASSLGPGQGYYEQYF. Recombination connected TRBV7-9 to TRBJ2-7; TRBD1 agrees with 9 junctional bases. CDR1 SEHNR and CDR2 FQNEAQ were looked up in the germline V gene (reference sequence). The germline V end is reduced by 1 base and the J end by 3 bases; junction bases left unmatched: 7. The cysteine opens and the phenylalanine closes a CDR3 of 16 amino acids. Only the CDR3 DNA stays, 48 bases, in frame from base 1.